This T cell receptor (beta chain) is drawn from a study of cytomegalovirus exposure and HLA in healthy donors. Background on the study: In a previous analysis, nearly 120 million unique TCR beta sequences were found from about 190 million T cells.

Regarding this clone: What it binds is unknown.

This PCR relied on a set of 60 Vbeta primers and 13 Jbeta primers. Only in-frame clones appear in the TCRdb table, and some are missing; sequencing was by immunoSEQ multiplex PCR. Here the sample spans approximately 240,000 clones, roughly 80% being singletons. Study-wide findings and caveats: Fewer N-insertions (relative to the 666-donor mean) were reportedly seen in an Asian-associated ancestry cluster in a later analysis. Later analysis demonstrated an association between a missense DCLRE1C variant and TCR beta V- and J-gene trimming.

Sequences were obtained from PBMCs. The sequence derives from a woman between 40 and 50 years old in good health and CMV-seropositive.

The CDR3: CSVPGQRLNTQYF. In DNA, the CDR3 is TGCAGCGTACCGGGACAGCGCCTGAATACGCAGTATTTT. The chain is built from TRBV29-1 and TRBJ2-3, with TRBD1 identical over 7 bases. The CDR3 has 13 residues. Trimming removed 6 bases from V and 7 bases from J; junction bases left unmatched: 10. Germline V CDR1 and CDR2: SQVTM, ANQGSEA.